The 20 T cell receptor beta chains listed next were all sequenced from one sample in a study of early T cells in non-severe SARS-CoV-2 infection. TCRdb re-analysed the 5' RACE reads in MiXCR, keeping a single row per CDR3 protein. The sample gives approximately 60,000 distinct CDR3 sequences, about 12% of which show up once; 2.9% is in the top ten. Material: whole blood. Source of these receptors: an adult who was a healthcare worker with PCR-confirmed SARS-CoV-2 infection or an uninfected control (not recorded which).

Only a few counts were recorded for this clonotype. The rearrangement uses TRBV12-3 or TRBV12-4 and TRBJ2-5; D unclear. V was shortened by 6 bases and J by 0 bases, with 5 bases between the two germline ends. The CDR3 loop spans 12 amino acids. The CDR3 here is CASRKYQETQYF. DNA of the CDR3: TGTGCCAGCAGAAAGTACCAAGAGACCCAGTACTTC.

This clonotype has ten or more counts. This rearrangement joins TRBV6-2 or TRBV6-3 to TRBJ1-2; D uncertain. The CDR3 has 14 amino acids. Germline V gene sequence: CDR1 MNHEY, CDR2 SVGEGT. Trimming shortened V by 6 bases and J by 4 bases, and 15 bases separated the two germline ends. This CDR3 is CASSNVRVPYGYTF. In nucleotides, the CDR3 is TGTGCCAGCAGCAATGTCCGGGTTCCCTATGGCTACACCTTC.

A few counts support this clonotype. The chain carries TRBV12-3 or TRBV12-4 and TRBJ2-3, with 8 bases aligning to TRBD1. The CDR3 has 14 residues. Trimming at V came to 6 bases and at J to 2 bases, leaving 4 bases not matched to a gene. The CDR3, as DNA: TGTGCCAGCAGGAGGACAGGGAACACAGATACGCAGTATTTT. Its protein is CASRRTGNTDTQYF.

For this clonotype: At one end the junction does not follow the germline gene, possibly because of a read error. The J gene is TRBJ2-1, the V gene TRBV7-7, with 9 bases fitting TRBD2. The CDR3 sequence is 15 residues long. CDR1 and CDR2 (germline): SSHAT, FNYEAQ (reference sequence). The CDR3: CASSLDLAGYNEQFF. The CDR3 bases are TGTGCTAGCAGCTTAGATCTAGCGGGGTACAATGAGCAGTTCTTC. Supplemented by reference TRBV7-7 and TRBJ2-1, the full variable domain reads GAGVSQSPRYKVTKRGQDVTLRCDPISSHATLYWYQQALGQGPEFLTYFNYEAQPDKSGLPSDRFSAERPEGSISTLTIQRTEQRDSAMYRCASSLDLAGYNEQFFGPGTRLTVL.

The table lists this clonotype with many counts. V gene TRBV27 combines with J gene TRBJ2-3; 8 nucleotides agree with TRBD1. After removal of 5 bases from V and 2 bases from J, the junction contained 6 bases not matched to a gene. The germline V gene has CDR1 MNHEY and CDR2 SMNVEV (reference sequence). The CDR3 loop spans 15 amino acids. In DNA form, the CDR3 reads TGTGCCAGCAGTCCGGGGGACAGGTCCACAGATACGCAGTATTTT. As protein: CASSPGDRSTDTQYF.

This clonotype has ten or more counts. This sequence joins TRBV21-1 and TRBJ1-6; no check of the table's D call, TRBD1, against the DNA was made. TRBV21-1 has pseudogene status. The CDR3 covers 14 residues. The DNA for the CDR3 is TGTGCCAGCAGTAAGGGACACCGCTGGGGGACCCTCCACTTT. This translates into CASSKGHRWGTLHF.

This clonotype has at least ten counts. J is TRBJ2-1 and V is TRBV13; 14 bases map to TRBD2. Germline V gives CDR1 PRHDT, CDR2 FYEKMQ (reference sequence). Trimming at V came to 4 bases and at J to 7 bases, leaving 9 bases not matched to a gene. This CDR3 has 17 amino acids. The CDR3 DNA sequence: TGTGCCAGCAGCTCCAGACTAGCGGGAGGGCCGGGGAATGAGCAGTTCTTC. Its translation: CASSSRLAGGPGNEQFF.

The chain recombines TRBV29-1 with TRBJ1-1, with D unclear. Germline values: CDR1 SQVTM, CDR2 ANQGSEA. V was clipped by 3 bases and J by 4 bases, with 9 bases between them. The CDR3 length is 12 residues. The CDR3 DNA reads TGCAGCGTTGAGGGCCGAGCCACTGAAGCTTTCTTT. It codes for CSVEGRATEAFF. The full variable domain, completed using reference TRBV29-1 and TRBJ1-1, is SAVISQKPSRDICQRGTSLTIQCQVDSQVTMMFWYRQQPGQSLTLIATANQGSEATYESGFVIDKFPISRPNLTFSTLTVSNMSPEDSSIYLCSVEGRATEAFFGQGTRLTVV.

This clonotype was detected a few times. The chain is built from TRBV7-9 and TRBJ1-2; D is unresolved. From germline, CDR1 is SEHNR and CDR2 FQNEAQ (reference sequence). The CDR3 loop spans 11 amino acids. Deletions cut 5 bases from V and 8 bases from J, with 9 bases between. The CDR3, as DNA: TGTGCCAGCAGCCCGGACGGAGGCTACACCTTC. Encoded protein: CASSPDGGYTF.

This clonotype was recorded many times. This chain uses TRBV2 with TRBJ1-1, with 7 bases identical to TRBD1. The CDR3 is 12 residues long. Germline V gene data show CDR1 as SNHLY and CDR2 as FYNNEI. With 5 bases clipped from V and 6 bases from J, the junction kept 3 bases outside the gene matches. CDR3 sequence reads: CASSKQGSEAFF. The CDR3 nucleotides are TGTGCCAGCAGTAAACAGGGGTCTGAAGCTTTCTTT.

The chain carries TRBV2 and TRBJ2-3, with 8 positions matching TRBD1. V shed 1 base, J shed 1 base, and the junction held 4 bases outside the gene matches. The CDR3 covers 16 residues. Germline assignment: CDR1 SNHLY and CDR2 FYNNEI. As DNA, the CDR3 is TGTGCCAGCAGTGAAGACAGGGGGGTAGGCACAGATACGCAGTATTTT. This sequence encodes CASSEDRGVGTDTQYF.

There are many counts of this clonotype. V and J are TRBV11-2 and TRBJ1-5; D is ambiguous. The V end lost 5 bases, the J end lost 5 bases, and 10 bases lay between the germline ends. Germline-derived CDR1 and CDR2 are SGHAT and FQNNGV. The CDR3 is made up of 13 amino acids. CDR3 DNA sequence: TGTGCCAGCAGCAATTTAGCACATCAGCCCCAGCATTTT. This encodes CASSNLAHQPQHF.

This clonotype was seen at least ten times. The rearrangement joins TRBV5-1 to TRBJ2-7, with D perhaps matching TRBD1 (6 bases). The germline gives CDR1 SGHRS, CDR2 YFSETQ. Trimming left V 6 bases short and J 4 bases short, with 23 bases between. The CDR3 has 16 residues. The CDR3 reads CASTPGTTAQGYEQYF. The CDR3 coding sequence is TGCGCCAGCACCCCCGGGACAACAGCTCAGGGATACGAGCAGTACTTC.

There are many counts of this clonotype. An end of the junction differs from the germline gene, which may be a read error. V is TRBV6-1 and J is TRBJ1-3; D not certain. The germline V gene has CDR1 MNHNS and CDR2 SASEGT. The CDR3 has 14 residues. The CDR3 protein is CASSEGPEGSLEDF. As DNA, the CDR3 is TGTGCCAGCAGTGAAGGTCCTGAAGGGAGCCTAGAGGATTTT.

This rearrangement joins TRBV9 to TRBJ1-4; tentatively, D is TRBD1 (6 bases). CDR1 and CDR2 (germline): SGDLS, YYNGEE. The CDR3 covers 15 residues. Trimming removed 0 bases at V and 5 bases at J, with 11 bases between. CDR3 protein: CASSVAQGINEKLFF. The CDR3 nucleotides are TGTGCCAGCAGCGTAGCCCAGGGGATAAATGAAAAACTGTTTTTT.

This clonotype was found many times. The chain links TRBV7-2 to TRBJ2-3, with 12 bases lining up with TRBD2. The CDR3 covers 18 residues. Trimming cost V 5 bases and J 5 bases; bases outside gene matches: 14. Looked up from germline, CDR1 is SGHTA and CDR2 is FQGNSA. Here the CDR3 reads CASSAPASGRGYKDTQYF. The CDR3 DNA is TGTGCCAGCAGCGCCCCGGCTAGCGGGAGGGGGTATAAAGATACGCAGTATTTT.

Only a few counts were recorded for this clonotype. The conserved phenylalanine or tryptophan normally closing the CDR3 is absent here, so this likely arose from a read error. Because the CDR3's place on the DNA is in doubt, the DNA is left out and the CDR3 is given as listed by TCRdb. The chain joins TRBV30 to TRBJ2-1; the table's D call TRBD1 went unverified against the DNA. The CDR3 is 11 amino acids in total, end residues counted. CDR1 and CDR2 (germline): GTSNPN, SVGIG (reference sequence). The CDR3 spells CAWAHSSTAGV.

This clonotype was detected many times. V usage is TRBV7-6 and J usage is TRBJ2-2; possibly TRBD2 for D (5 bases). Trimming left V 1 base short and J 0 bases short, with 12 bases between. CDR3 size: 17 residues. Germline V gene data show CDR1 as SGHVS and CDR2 as FNYEAQ. The CDR3 sequence is CASSLVDSAPNTGELFF. In DNA form, the CDR3 reads TGTGCCAGCAGCTTAGTGGACTCCGCTCCGAACACCGGGGAGCTGTTTTTT.

This clonotype was seen a handful of times. The V call is TRBV6-5, the J call TRBJ1-1; D is unclear. Germline values: CDR1 MNHEY, CDR2 SVGAGI. Trimming took off 2 bases at V and 4 bases at J, with 17 bases between the two ends. This CDR3 has 16 residues. CDR3 region: CASSYRNRGFGTEAFF. The CDR3, as DNA: TGTGCCAGCAGTTACCGAAACCGGGGTTTCGGCACTGAAGCTTTCTTT.

This clonotype was seen more than once but under ten times. The rearrangement joins TRBV5-6 to TRBJ2-6; D uncertain. The CDR3 sequence is 15 residues long. Trimming took off 0 bases at V and 6 bases at J, with 10 bases between the two ends. Looked up from germline, CDR1 is SGHDT and CDR2 is YYEEEE. CDR3 in DNA: TGTGCCAGCAGCTTGGTAGGACGTGTGGCCAACGTCCTGACTTTC. This codes for CASSLVGRVANVLTF.